This is a list of T cell receptor beta chains from one sample in a study of T cells in Graves' hyperthyroidism and ophthalmopathy. One entry per CDR3 protein results from TCRdb running MiXCR on the multiplex PCR reads. Among about 340,000 distinct CDR3 sequences listed, 18% were seen once. The source material was blood. The receptor set was obtained from a woman between 50 and 59 years old with Graves' hyperthyroidism. CDR3s include the opening cysteine and the closing phenylalanine or tryptophan. A D gene is named only where the DNA matches it firmly. Clone size is given for some rows only: seen once, a few or many times, or a class if the clone is expanded.

V gene	J gene	D gene	clone size	CDR3 protein	CDR3 DNA
TRBV20-1	TRBJ2-1	.	few	CSARVPGNEQFF	TGCAGTGCTAGAGTCCCCGGGAATGAGCAGTTCTTC
TRBV6-1	TRBJ2-5	TRBD2	.	CASSEMSSGGLGAQYF	TGTGCCAGCAGTGAAATGTCTAGCGGGGGCCTAGGGGCCCAGTACTTC
TRBV20-1	TRBJ2-3	.	.	CSARGSDTQYF	TGCAGTGCTCGGGGGTCGGATACGCAGTATTTT
TRBV3-1	TRBJ2-3	.	few	CASSQDYGGGRGDTQYF	TGTGCCAGCAGCCAAGATTATGGCGGGGGCAGGGGAGATACGCAGTATTTT
TRBV3-1	TRBJ1-3	.	many	CASSQDGGPGNTIYF	TGTGCCAGCAGCCAAGACGGGGGCCCTGGAAACACCATATATTTT
TRBV30	TRBJ2-5	.	many	CAWSVPPGFKETQYF	TGTGCCTGGAGTGTACCCCCAGGGTTTAAAGAGACCCAGTACTTC
TRBV30	TRBJ2-7	TRBD2	few	CAWSPGLAGAQYF	TGTGCCTGGAGTCCGGGACTAGCGGGGGCGCAGTACTTC
TRBV29-1	TRBJ2-1	.	.	CSVPGLSTDEQFF	TGCAGCGTTCCGGGACTCTCTACGGATGAGCAGTTCTTC
TRBV9	TRBJ2-5	.	few	CASSVDLAAQETQYF	TGTGCCAGCAGCGTAGATTTAGCGGCCCAAGAGACCCAGTACTTC
TRBV27	TRBJ2-5	.	.	CASSPSVQETQYF	TGTGCCAGCAGTCCGTCTGTTCAAGAGACCCAGTACTTC
TRBV6-1	TRBJ2-6	.	many	CASSPFLSGANVLTF	TGTGCCAGCAGCCCCTTCCTCTCTGGGGCCAACGTCCTGACTTTC
TRBV6-1	TRBJ1-4	TRBD1	.	CASTRTGTGGEKLFF	TGTGCCAGCACTCGGACCGGGACAGGGGGTGAAAAACTGTTTTTT
TRBV7-3	TRBJ2-3	.	.	CASSFPDGDTDTQYF	TGTGCCAGCAGCTTCCCGGACGGAGACACAGATACGCAGTATTTT
TRBV2	TRBJ2-3	.	many	CASSERGAGDTQYF	TGTGCCAGCAGTGAACGGGGGGCGGGAGATACGCAGTATTTT